The clone carrying this TCR beta chain showed up just a few times. Its antigen is not identified. Reverse transcription of all isolated RNA meant that expressed TCRB transcripts were sequenced. The table came from immunoSEQ multiplex PCR; TCRdb's copy has only in-frame clones and leaves some out. The top ten hold roughly 0.015% of the sample, which has about 340,000 clones, about 13% seen once. Each sorted population was over 98% pure. The sample is drawn from a study of beta chain features in type 1 diabetes. Study conclusions and caveats: TCRB CDR3s from Type 1 diabetes patients were moderately but significantly shorter in all four CD4+ subsets. It was among patients, rather than healthy donors, that naive, central memory and Treg TCRB repertoires appeared more similar.

Trimming took 6 bases from V and 3 from J; bases not matched to a gene: 8. CDR3 size: 15 residues. Germline CDR1 is MDHEN and CDR2 is SYDVKM. The chain joins TRBV28 to TRBJ1-1, with TRBD1 matching over 9 bases. This TCR was sampled from a woman aged 18-35 years with type 1 diabetes. The specimen was naive CD4+ T cells from blood. The chain's CDR3 is CASSPQGAGDTEAFF. The CDR3 DNA reads TGTGCCAGCAGCCCACAGGGGGCTGGGGACACTGAAGCTTTCTTT.